The 21 T cell receptor beta chains below all came from one sample that was sequenced in a study of T cells in Graves' hyperthyroidism and ophthalmopathy. RNA transcripts were the template for amplifying TCR beta CDR3 regions. The HTBI primer set drove a first-round RT-PCR of the TCR CDR3. TCRdb fed the multiplex PCR reads into MiXCR, producing one record per CDR3 protein. The sample carries roughly 380,000 distinct CDR3 sequences, 18% recorded once. Input material: blood. The receptors were gathered from a woman aged 35 to 49 with Graves' ophthalmopathy.

The table lists this clonotype with a count of one. The chain carries TRBV10-3 and TRBJ2-7; 9 positions agree with TRBD2. The V gene end was trimmed by 5 bases and the J gene end by 2 bases; junction bases not matched to a gene: 16. The CDR3 has 18 amino acids. Germline CDR1 reads ENHRY; CDR2 reads SYGVKD. DNA of the CDR3: TGTGCCATCAGTACCTCCCTCATCGCGGGAGGGCCTACCTACGAGCAGTACTTC. Translated, it gives CAISTSLIAGGPTYEQYF.

This clonotype was recorded many times. The CDR3 is CASTVSGPSYEQYF. The CDR3 DNA is TGTGCCAGCACGGTTAGCGGGCCCTCTTACGAGCAGTACTTC. This sequence joins TRBV7-8 and TRBJ2-7; the match to TRBD2 covers 7 bases. CDR3 length: 14 residues. Germline CDR1 reads SGHVS; CDR2 reads FQNEAQ. The J segment lost 4 bases and the V segment lost 7 bases, leaving 10 bases of the junction unmatched.

The chain joins TRBV30 to TRBJ2-2; D is perhaps TRBD2 (5 bases). Germline values: CDR1 GTSNPN, CDR2 SVGIG (reference sequence). V was cut by 2 bases and J by 6 bases, with 7 bases left in between. The CDR3 extends over 12 amino acids. In nucleotides, the CDR3 is TGTGCCTGGAGTCGGGATCCCGGGGAGCTGTTTTTT. Protein sequence: CAWSRDPGELFF.

This clonotype has ten or more counts. V is TRBV7-2 and J is TRBJ2-5; 7 nucleotides agree with TRBD2. With V trimmed by 0 bases and J by 1 base, 8 bases remained unmatched. Germline V gene lookup returns CDR1 SGHTA and CDR2 FQGNSA. The CDR3 has 17 amino acids. The CDR3 coding sequence is TGTGCCAGCAGCTTAGCGCCGGGAGGCTTTCCCCAAGAGACCCAGTACTTC. Its protein product is CASSLAPGGFPQETQYF. The full variable domain, completed using reference TRBV7-2 and TRBJ2-5, is GAGVSQSPSNKVTEKGKDVELRCDPISGHTALYWYRQSLGQGLEFLIYFQGNSAPDKSGLPSDRFSAERTGGSVSTLTIQRTQQEDSAVYLCASSLAPGGFPQETQYFGPGTRLLVL.

This clonotype appeared a single time. Just one base apart from a much larger clone, this may be a read error. The chain uses TRBV30 and TRBJ1-3; D remains unclear. V was clipped by 2 bases and J by 0 bases, with 14 bases between them. The CDR3 is 16 residues long. CDR1 and CDR2 (germline): GTSNPN, SVGIG (reference sequence). This chain's CDR3 is CAWSIGLPCSGNTIYF. As DNA, the CDR3 is TGTGCCTGGAGTATAGGCCTACCTTGCTCTGGAAACACCATATATTTT.

This clonotype occurred many times. The CDR3 nucleotides read TGTGCCAGCAGCTTAGCCCTCAGACCCCAGGGGCCGGGCGAGCAGTACTTC. Translated, it gives CASSLALRPQGPGEQYF. The chain joins TRBV7-2 to TRBJ2-7, with D maybe TRBD1 (6 bases). The germline V gene encodes CDR1 SGHTA and CDR2 FQGNSA. CDR3 length: 17 amino acids. V was clipped by 0 bases and J by 6 bases, with 21 bases between them.

This clonotype was recorded many times. This chain uses TRBV11-1 with TRBJ2-2; 7 bases agree with TRBD2. The CDR3 covers 16 residues. The V segment lost 5 bases and the J segment 4 bases; nucleotides outside the gene matches: 10. Germline CDR1 reads SGHAT; CDR2 reads FQDESV (reference sequence). The CDR3 sequence: CASSQRGLPSTGELFF. CDR3 DNA sequence: TGTGCCAGCAGCCAGAGGGGACTACCCTCCACCGGGGAGCTGTTTTTT. Based on the CDR3 plus reference TRBV11-1 and TRBJ2-2, the full variable domain is EAEVAQSPRYKITEKSQAVAFWCDPISGHATLYWYRQILGQGPELLVQFQDESVVDDSQLPKDRFSAERLKGVDSTLKIQPAELGDSAMYLCASSQRGLPSTGELFFGEGSRLTVL.

This clonotype was detected many times. V usage is TRBV19 and J usage is TRBJ1-1; D gene uncertain. CDR1 LNHDA and CDR2 SQIVND come from the germline V gene (reference sequence). This CDR3 region has 13 residues. V was clipped by 1 base and J by 0 bases, with 3 bases between them. The CDR3: CASSIVMNTEAFF. The CDR3 DNA is TGTGCCAGTAGTATAGTTATGAACACTGAAGCTTTCTTT.

In the case of this clonotype: A much larger clone is a single base away; this may be a read error. The chain uses TRBV14 and TRBJ2-7; no definite D call. The germline V gene has CDR1 SGHDN and CDR2 FVKESK. Deletions cut 1 base from V and 0 bases from J, with 10 bases between. The CDR3 totals 15 residues. As DNA, the CDR3 is TGTGCCAGCAGCCAAGTTACGGCCTACTCCTACGAGCAGTACGTC. It yields the protein CASSQVTAYSYEQYV.

At least ten counts were recorded for this clonotype. The chain recombines TRBV9 with TRBJ2-2; D is unresolved. The CDR3 consists of 13 residues. V was clipped by 0 bases and J by 5 bases, with 5 bases between them. Germline lookup yields CDR1 SGDLS and CDR2 YYNGEE. The CDR3 spells CASSVATTGELFF. The CDR3 nucleotides are TGTGCCAGCAGCGTAGCTACGACCGGGGAGCTGTTTTTT.

The chain employs TRBV7-9 and TRBJ2-4, with D possibly TRBD2 on 6 matching bases. Per the germline V gene, CDR1 is SEHNR and CDR2 is FQNEAQ (reference sequence). Trimming pared 5 bases from V and 1 base from J, leaving 15 bases between. CDR3 length: 16 residues. The CDR3: CASSPLAGTAKNIQYF. In DNA, the CDR3 is TGTGCCAGCAGCCCTTTGGCGGGAACTGCCAAAAACATTCAGTACTTC.

This clonotype was counted between two and nine times. The rearrangement links TRBV3-1 to TRBJ1-1; 9 bases are a match to TRBD1. Germline-derived CDR1 and CDR2 are LGHDT and YNNKEL (reference sequence). V shed 4 bases and J 1 base; nucleotides not matched to a gene: 4. The CDR3 contains 15 residues. The CDR3 loop reads CASSPGTGRNTEAFF. The DNA of the CDR3 is TGTGCCAGCAGCCCGGGGACAGGGAGGAACACTGAAGCTTTCTTT.

The chain combines TRBV6-5 with TRBJ1-2; TRBD1 matches 9 bases. The CDR3 is made up of 15 amino acids. V was clipped by 5 bases and J by 2 bases; unmatched bases: 6. From germline, CDR1 is MNHEY and CDR2 SVGAGI. CDR3 amino acids: CASSNNRGRNYGYTF. The DNA of the CDR3 is TGTGCCAGCAGTAACAACAGGGGGCGGAACTATGGCTACACCTTC.

In its sample, this clonotype was seen many times. The rearrangement links TRBV28 to TRBJ2-5, with 7 bases matching TRBD2. This CDR3 has 11 residues. With 5 bases clipped from V and 9 bases from J, the junction kept 3 bases outside the gene matches. Germline CDR1 reads MDHEN; CDR2 reads SYDVKM. The DNA of the CDR3 is TGTGCCAGCAGTGTAGCGGGTCCCCAGTACTTC. This translates into CASSVAGPQYF.

The chain carries TRBV10-3 and TRBJ1-1; 7 bases match TRBD1. The CDR3 spans 15 residues. Germline CDR1 is ENHRY and CDR2 is SYGVKD. Losses at the gene ends were 4 bases for V and 1 base for J; bases not matched to a gene: 6. The CDR3 sequence: CAISGDSRTNTEAFF. The CDR3 region has the DNA TGTGCCATCAGTGGGGACAGCAGGACGAACACTGAAGCTTTCTTT.

The chain recombines TRBV29-1 with TRBJ1-6; TRBD1 matches at 12 bases. The CDR3 consists of 18 residues. CDR1 and CDR2 from the germline V gene are SQVTM and ANQGSEA. J gave up 7 bases and V 7 bases, and 17 bases lay outside the gene matches. The CDR3 DNA reads as TGCAGCGACCATTGCTCCGGGACAGGGGGCTTCCCGAATTCACCCCTCCACTTT. As protein: CSDHCSGTGGFPNSPLHF. The variable domain in full, completed from reference TRBV29-1 and TRBJ1-6, reads SAVISQKPSRDICQRGTSLTIQCQVDSQVTMMFWYRQQPGQSLTLIATANQGSEATYESGFVIDKFPISRPNLTFSTLTVSNMSPEDSSIYLCSDHCSGTGGFPNSPLHFGNGTRLTVT.

This clonotype was recorded at least ten times. V is TRBV7-2 and J is TRBJ2-7; 11 bases match TRBD2. The CDR3 is made up of 15 amino acids. Germline V CDR1 and CDR2: SGHTA, FQGNSA. Trimming cost V 3 bases and J 3 bases; bases outside gene matches: 4. CDR3 nucleotide sequence: TGTGCCAGCAGCTTCTCTAGCGGGGGGAACTACGAGCAGTACTTC. Its protein product is CASSFSSGGNYEQYF.

This clonotype was detected many times. This rearrangement joins TRBV6-5 to TRBJ2-7, with TRBD2 identical over 10 bases. The length of the CDR3 is 17 residues. From germline, CDR1 is MNHEY and CDR2 SVGAGI. V dropped 0 bases and J dropped 3; count of bases not matched to a gene: 8. The CDR3 DNA reads TGTGCCAGCAGTTACTCCAGACTAGCGGGCACACTCTACGAGCAGTACTTC. Its translation: CASSYSRLAGTLYEQYF.

This clonotype was observed many times. The chain carries TRBV9 and TRBJ2-7; either TRBD1 or TRBD2 may fit D (6 bases each). The germline V and J ends were trimmed by 3 bases and 0 bases, with 13 bases remaining between them. This CDR3 is built from 15 residues. The germline gives CDR1 SGDLS, CDR2 YYNGEE. The CDR3 is CASSGGADGSYEQYF. In nucleotides, the CDR3 is TGTGCCAGCAGCGGGGGGGCGGACGGCTCCTACGAGCAGTACTTC.

The table lists this clonotype with many counts. The J gene is TRBJ2-7, the V gene TRBV28; D is uncertain. V lost 6 bases and J 2 bases, leaving 11 bases between the germline ends. Germline V gene data show CDR1 as MDHEN and CDR2 as SYDVKM. The CDR3 has 13 residues. The CDR3 loop reads CASSPTSTYEQYF. The CDR3 nucleotides are TGTGCCAGCAGCCCGACATCCACCTACGAGCAGTACTTC.

This clonotype was found many times. The J gene is TRBJ2-7, the V gene TRBV12-3 or TRBV12-4; TRBD2 agrees at 9 bases. The V and J ends lost 6 bases and 4 bases, in that order; junction bases with no gene match: 4. This CDR3 comprises 13 residues. In DNA form, the CDR3 reads TGTGCCAGCAGATCTAGCGGGACGTACGAGCAGTACTTC. Amino acids: CASRSSGTYEQYF.